This is a list of T cell receptor beta chains from one sample in a study of blood T cell repertoires in COVID-19. Clones were sequenced by immunoSEQ multiplex PCR, and TCRdb holds only the in-frame ones, with some missing. The sample carries about 220,000 clones, roughly 80% recorded once. Material for sequencing was peripheral blood. These receptors were obtained from a woman in her 70s with acute or convalescent COVID-19. The CDR3 runs from the conserved cysteine through the conserved F or W. The D gene is left open where the match is weak. Some rows have no size entry. The others give once, few or many, or a class for an expanded clone.

TGCGCCAGCAGTCAACAGGGACAGTCCTCTTCAACTAATGAAAAACTGTTTTTT,CASSQQGQSSSTNEKLFF,NA,TRBJ1-4,TRBV23-1,TRBD1
TGTGCCAGCAGCTTAGGACGGGGAGGGGAGACCCAGTACTTC,CASSLGRGGETQYF,NA,TRBJ2-5,TRBV7-2,TRBD2
TGTGCCACCAGTGATTTGAGCGGTAGTCAGCCCCAGCATTTT,CATSDLSGSQPQHF,NA,TRBJ1-5,TRBV24-1,NA
TGTGCCAGCAGGGAGGGGGCCCCCTATGGCTACACCTTC,CASREGAPYGYTF,NA,TRBJ1-2,TRBV6-5,TRBD1
TGTGCCAGTAGTGATAAATCAGGGGGAGCCTGGGAGACCCAGTACTTC,CASSDKSGGAWETQYF,NA,TRBJ2-5,TRBV19,TRBD1
TGTGCCAGCAGCGCGGGGACTTCGGCGACCGTGCAGTACTTC,CASSAGTSATVQYF,NA,TRBJ2-7,TRBV9,NA
TGTGCCAGCAGTCGGGGGGCCGAGACCCAGTACTTC,CASSRGAETQYF,NA,TRBJ2-5,TRBV6-5,NA
TGTGCCAGCAGCGCCCCCTCTAGCGGGGGGGGCCTGGACAATGAGCAGTTCTTC,CASSAPSSGGGLDNEQFF,few,TRBJ2-1,TRBV9,TRBD2
TGTGCCAGTGGGAGCGAGGGCAAGACTAATTCACCCCTCCACTTT,CASGSEGKTNSPLHF,NA,TRBJ1-6,TRBV5-4,NA
TGTGCCAGCAGTCCCAGGGAAAGATCCTACAATGAGCAGTTCTTC,CASSPRERSYNEQFF,NA,TRBJ2-1,TRBV6-2/TRBV6-3,NA
TGCGCCAGCAGCTTACAGGCTAACTATGGCTACACCTTC,CASSLQANYGYTF,few,TRBJ1-2,TRBV5-1,NA
TGCGCCAGCAGCTTTCAGGGCAGGGAAACTGAAGCTTTCTTT,CASSFQGRETEAFF,NA,TRBJ1-1,TRBV5-1,NA
TGTGCCAGCACCCGGCGAGGTGACTATGGCTACACCTTC,CASTRRGDYGYTF,NA,TRBJ1-2,TRBV2,NA
TGTGCCAGCAGTTTCGGGGATTCAGAGACCCAGTACTTC,CASSFGDSETQYF,few,TRBJ2-5,TRBV27,NA
TGTGCCAGCAGCCCATTCGACAGGGTCACTGAAGCTTTCTTT,CASSPFDRVTEAFF,NA,TRBJ1-1,TRBV6-6,TRBD1
TGCGCCAGCAGATTGACAGGGGGGCAAAACTACGAGCAGTACTTC,CASRLTGGQNYEQYF,NA,TRBJ2-7,TRBV10-1,TRBD1
TGTGCCAGCGCGACAGGGTTGGGACTTGAAGCTTTCTTT,CASATGLGLEAFF,NA,TRBJ1-1,TRBV7-8,TRBD1
TGTGCCAGCAGCTTAGAGGGGGCGGGTAGGTGGGGCTACACCTTC,CASSLEGAGRWGYTF,NA,TRBJ1-2,TRBV7-8,TRBD1
TGTGCCAGCAGCGGGTCACAGGGGGGGAGGGACACCATATATTTT,CASSGSQGGRDTIYF,NA,TRBJ1-3,TRBV7-2,TRBD1
TGTGCCAGCAGGGCGGGGGGCCTCTACAATGAGCAGTTCTTC,CASRAGGLYNEQFF,NA,TRBJ2-1,TRBV7-8,TRBD2
TGCGCCAGCAGCTCCGGGGAGGGGGGGACTGAAGCTTTCTTT,CASSSGEGGTEAFF,few,TRBJ1-1,TRBV5-1,NA
TGCGCCAGCAGCCTTACAGGGTGGGCCAACGTCCTGACTTTC,CASSLTGWANVLTF,NA,TRBJ2-6,TRBV5-1,NA
TGTGCCAGCAGCATGACTAGCGGGTTCCAAGAGACCCAGTACTTC,CASSMTSGFQETQYF,NA,TRBJ2-5,TRBV7-3,TRBD2
TGTGCCAGTAGTCCTCCGGACAGGGGGCTTCGGAACACTGAAGCTTTCTTT,CASSPPDRGLRNTEAFF,once,TRBJ1-1,TRBV19,TRBD1
TGTGCCACCAGTGATGATAGCGGGACTCCTTACGAGCAGTACTTC,CATSDDSGTPYEQYF,once,TRBJ2-7,TRBV24-1,TRBD2
TGCGCCAGCAAAAAGGGGACAGGGGATAATTCACCCCTCCACTTT,CASKKGTGDNSPLHF,NA,TRBJ1-6,TRBV5-1,TRBD1
TGTGCCAGCAGCTCCCAGGGCAGGGGGCCGGGGTACAATGAGCAGTTCTTC,CASSSQGRGPGYNEQFF,NA,TRBJ2-1,TRBV5-5,TRBD1
TGTGCCAGCAGGGCCCCTCTGACTAGCGGCACCGGGGAGCTGTTTTTT,CASRAPLTSGTGELFF,NA,TRBJ2-2,TRBV6-6,TRBD2
TGTGCCAGCAGTTATAACAGGGCGGATGGCTACACCTTC,CASSYNRADGYTF,NA,TRBJ1-2,TRBV6-5,NA
TGTGCCAGCAGCCAAGATAACAGGGAGGGTGGCTACACCTTC,CASSQDNREGGYTF,few,TRBJ1-2,TRBV3-1/TRBV3-2,NA
TGTGCCAGCACTTACGTACGAGGGGGATCGACTGAAGCTTTCTTT,CASTYVRGGSTEAFF,few,TRBJ1-1,TRBV6-5,NA
TGTGCCAGCAGCCTTTACCGGGACTCCGACTTCACAGATACGCAGTATTTT,CASSLYRDSDFTDTQYF,NA,TRBJ2-3,TRBV14,NA
TGTGCCAGCAGCGTAGGTCCACAGATCAATTCACCCCTCCACTTT,CASSVGPQINSPLHF,NA,TRBJ1-6,TRBV9,NA
TGTGCCAGCAGAACTAGCGGGGGGGGGCGTGAGCAGTTCTTC,CASRTSGGGREQFF,NA,TRBJ2-1,TRBV3-1/TRBV3-2,TRBD2
TGTGCCAGCAGCCCCCGGTCGGGGATTTCCACCTACGAGCAGTACTTC,CASSPRSGISTYEQYF,NA,TRBJ2-7,TRBV5-5,NA
TGTGCCACCAGTTGGGGGAGGGTGTATGACAATCAGCCCCAGCATTTT,CATSWGRVYDNQPQHF,NA,TRBJ1-5,TRBV24-1,NA
TGTGCCAGCAGCCAAGATGGGGGGACAGGATACGAGCAGTACTTC,CASSQDGGTGYEQYF,NA,TRBJ2-7,TRBV7-2,TRBD1
TGTGCCAGTAGAAAGGACAGGGAGACCGGGGAGCTGTTTTTT,CASRKDRETGELFF,NA,TRBJ2-2,TRBV19,TRBD1
TGTGCCAGCCGATCAGGGGGCAATGAGCAGTTCTTC,CASRSGGNEQFF,NA,TRBJ2-1,TRBV6-4,TRBD1
TGTGCCAGCAGGAAAGAAAGCTTTACAGCTTTCTTT,CASRKESFTAFF,NA,TRBJ1-1,TRBV6-5,NA
TGCGCCAGCAGAGAGATTGTAGCGGGTCGCACAGATACGCAGTATTTT,CASREIVAGRTDTQYF,NA,TRBJ2-3,TRBV5-1,TRBD2
TGTGCCAGCAGCCGAGGTGGGTACGAGCAGTACTTC,CASSRGGYEQYF,NA,TRBJ2-7,TRBV12-3/TRBV12-4,NA
TGTGCCAGCAGTCAAGTAAACGGTGGAAACACCATATATTTT,CASSQVNGGNTIYF,NA,TRBJ1-3,TRBV3-1/TRBV3-2,NA
TGCGCCAGCAGCTTGAGCCAGGGAAGCGGGGAGCTGTTTTTT,CASSLSQGSGELFF,NA,TRBJ2-2,TRBV5-1,NA
TGTGCCAGCAGCTTGGGCCTAACTAGCGGGGGGCCCCGGGGTCAAGAGACCCAGTACTTC,CASSLGLTSGGPRGQETQYF,once,TRBJ2-5,TRBV5-8,TRBD2
TGCGCCAGCAGCCAAGGACCAACAGGGACCACTGGGGATGAGCAGTTCTTC,CASSQGPTGTTGDEQFF,NA,TRBJ2-1,TRBV4-1,NA
TGTGCCAGTAGTATAGATCACCACCTCGCGGATACGCAGTATTTT,CASSIDHHLADTQYF,NA,TRBJ2-3,TRBV19,NA
TGTGCCACCGAGGCTGGGAAGACTAGCAGGCTCACCGGGGAGCTGTTTTTT,CATEAGKTSRLTGELFF,NA,TRBJ2-2,TRBV24-1,TRBD2
TGTGCCAGCTGGTTCGACGAGGTTTCCTACGAGCAGTACTTC,CASWFDEVSYEQYF,few,TRBJ2-7,TRBV21-1,NA
TGTGCCAGCAGCTTCAAGCGGGGGGCATCTTTCTACAATGAGCAGTTCTTC,CASSFKRGASFYNEQFF,NA,TRBJ2-1,TRBV11-2,TRBD2
TGTGCCAGCAGCTTAACGGGGTCCTACAATGAGCAGTTCTTC,CASSLTGSYNEQFF,NA,TRBJ2-1,TRBV5-4,NA
TGTGCCAGTAGTACCGGACTAGCGGGTTTACCCAATGAGCAGTTCTTC,CASSTGLAGLPNEQFF,NA,TRBJ2-1,TRBV19,TRBD2
TGCGCCAGCAGTGAAGGGGGCGACACTGAAGCTTTCTTT,CASSEGGDTEAFF,NA,TRBJ1-1,TRBV10-1,TRBD1